These T cell receptor beta chains were read from a single sample in a study of blood T cells in healthy people across ages. TCRdb processed the 5' RACE reads anew with MiXCR; each CDR3 protein has one entry. The table records 1.5 million to 2 million distinct CDR3 sequences, approximately 50% of them present only once. The sequenced sample consisted of blood. Receptors were obtained from a woman in her thirties or forties in good health. The CDR3 runs from the conserved cysteine through the conserved F or W. D genes are given only for firm matches. Clone size is shown for a subset of rows, as once, few, many or a class of expanded clone.

D gene	V gene	clone size	J gene	CDR3 DNA	CDR3 protein
NA	TRBV6-1	NA	TRBJ2-7	TGTGCCAGCACCAAACCCCGTGACCCGAAGGGTTCCTACGAGCAGTACTTC	CASTKPRDPKGSYEQYF
TRBD1	TRBV7-2	NA	TRBJ2-4	TGTGCCAGCAGCGAAGGACAGGGGGAAGGCATTCAGTACTTC	CASSEGQGEGIQYF
NA	TRBV12-3/TRBV12-4	NA	TRBJ2-3	TGTGCCAGCAGTTCCGTACTAGCCGCAGATACGCAGTATTTT	CASSSVLAADTQYF
NA	TRBV5-1	NA	TRBJ1-1	TGCGCCAGCAGCGTGGGGGCAGGTGTTTCGAACACTGAAGCTTTCTTT	CASSVGAGVSNTEAFF
TRBD1	TRBV11-2	NA	TRBJ1-2	TGTGCCAGCAGCTTAGGTACAGGGGGCGCAGATGGCTACACCTTC	CASSLGTGGADGYTF
TRBD2	TRBV6-2/TRBV6-3	NA	TRBJ2-3	TGTGCCAGCAGTGCGGCCCGAACTAGCGGGGGCACAGATACGCAGTATTTT	CASSAARTSGGTDTQYF
NA	TRBV5-1	few	TRBJ2-5	TGCGCCAGCAGCCCCAGTCTTGCCGGAGGGGAGACCCAGTACTTC	CASSPSLAGGETQYF
TRBD1	TRBV24-1	NA	TRBJ1-2	TGTGCCACCAGTGATACCGGGACAGCTAACTATGGCTACACCTTC	CATSDTGTANYGYTF
NA	TRBV24-1	NA	TRBJ2-5	TGTGCCACCAGTGATTTAAAGCTCCCCGAGACCCAGTACTTC	CATSDLKLPETQYF
NA	TRBV11-1	many	TRBJ2-7	TGTGCCAGCAGCTTAGGCGGGCCCGCCTACGAGCAGTACTTC	CASSLGGPAYEQYF
NA	TRBV2	NA	TRBJ1-2	TGTGCCAGCAGCATGTGGCAGGGAGACTATGGCTACACCTTC	CASSMWQGDYGYTF
NA	TRBV4-3	many	TRBJ2-5	TGCGCCAGCAGCCAAGGGGGGAATGGCCCAAATGGGGAGACCCAGTACTTC	CASSQGGNGPNGETQYF
NA	TRBV20-1	many	TRBJ2-7	TGCAGTGCCGAAGGAAGGCAGTACGAGCAGTACTTC	CSAEGRQYEQYF
TRBD1	TRBV20-1	NA	TRBJ1-5	TGCAGTGCTAGTGGGCAGGGGGTCAATCAGCCCCAGCATTTT	CSASGQGVNQPQHF
TRBD2	TRBV4-2	NA	TRBJ2-1	TGTGCCAGCAGCCTCAGCGGGGGCGCTCGGGGATTTGAGCAGTTCTTC	CASSLSGGARGFEQFF
NA	TRBV27	NA	TRBJ1-2	TGTGCCAGCAGTTTACGTCGGGAGCCCACCTGGGACTATGGCTACACCTTC	CASSLRREPTWDYGYTF
NA	TRBV28	few	TRBJ1-2	TGTGCCAGCAGTCTTACAGGCATGGGCGGCTACACCTTC	CASSLTGMGGYTF
TRBD2	TRBV5-1	NA	TRBJ2-3	TGCGCCAGCAGCTTGAGCTCGGGACTAGCGGGGAACACAGATACGCAGTATTTT	CASSLSSGLAGNTDTQYF
TRBD2	TRBV20-1	NA	TRBJ2-5	TGCAGTGCTAGGGTAGCGGGGGGATTAGAGACCCAGTACTTC	CSARVAGGLETQYF
NA	TRBV20-1	NA	TRBJ2-7	TGCAGTGCTAACAGGAAAACCTACGAGCAGTACTTC	CSANRKTYEQYF
TRBD1	TRBV4-2	NA	TRBJ1-2	TGTGCCAGCAGCCTTCCAGGGGGCTGGGGGGATGGCTACACCTTC	CASSLPGGWGDGYTF
TRBD1	TRBV28	NA	TRBJ1-2	TGTGCCAGCAGTTTACGATCGACAGGGTTGATAAATGGCTACACCTTC	CASSLRSTGLINGYTF
TRBD1	TRBV5-8	NA	TRBJ2-6	TGTGCCAGCAGCGTAAGGACAGGGTCTGGGGCCAACGTCCTGACTTTC	CASSVRTGSGANVLTF
TRBD1	TRBV7-2	NA	TRBJ2-7	TGTGCCAGCAGCACGCCACAGGGGAAAGAGGCCTACGAGCAGTACTTC	CASSTPQGKEAYEQYF
TRBD2	TRBV4-2	NA	TRBJ2-5	TGTGCCAGCAGCCCTGCGGGGGGGGAGGCTCAAAAAGAGACCCAGTACTTC	CASSPAGGEAQKETQYF
NA	TRBV6-6	NA	TRBJ1-6	TGTGCCAGCAGTTACTCGATTGGGTATAATTCACCCCTCCACTTT	CASSYSIGYNSPLHF
NA	TRBV7-2	NA	TRBJ2-3	TGTGCCAGCAGCTTAGTAGGCCGCCAGTCCACAGATACGCAGTATTTT	CASSLVGRQSTDTQYF
NA	TRBV7-9	NA	TRBJ1-6	TGTGCCAGCAGCTTCCTTCCCGTTGACGGTTCACCCCTCCACTTT	CASSFLPVDGSPLHF
TRBD2	TRBV27	NA	TRBJ2-7	TGTGCCAGCAGTAAGCTAGCGGGTCCCTACGAGCAGTACTTC	CASSKLAGPYEQYF
TRBD2	TRBV4-3	NA	TRBJ2-3	TGCGCCAGCAGCCAAGAGGGGGAGCGGGGGGGCTCAGATACGCAGTATTTT	CASSQEGERGGSDTQYF
TRBD1	TRBV18	NA	TRBJ2-1	TGTGCCAGCTCACCCACCGGACGGACAGGGAGTAATGAGCAGTTCTTC	CASSPTGRTGSNEQFF
NA	TRBV7-2	many	TRBJ1-6	TGTGCCAGCAGCTCTCCGGGACAAAATTCACCCCTCCACTTT	CASSSPGQNSPLHF
TRBD2	TRBV9	NA	TRBJ2-1	TGTGCCAGCAGCGACGGGACTAGCTCTGAGCAGTTCTTC	CASSDGTSSEQFF
NA	TRBV5-6	NA	TRBJ2-3	TGTGCCAGCAGCACACCCGCACCTTTCGAGGGGGAGGGCACAGATACGCAGTATTTT	CASSTPAPFEGEGTDTQYF
NA	TRBV20-1	few	TRBJ2-7	TGCAGTGCTAGAAGTTCGACAGGATTTTCGGGCTACGAGCAGTACTTC	CSARSSTGFSGYEQYF
TRBD1	TRBV7-3	few	TRBJ2-6	TGTGCCAGCAGCCCCCTCGGTAGGGGGCGAGCTGGGGCCAACGTCCTGACTTTC	CASSPLGRGRAGANVLTF
TRBD1	TRBV11-2	NA	TRBJ2-7	TGTGCCAGCAGCCCGGGGACAGGCCTAACCGAGCAGTACTTC	CASSPGTGLTEQYF
TRBD1	TRBV6-1	NA	TRBJ2-7	TGTGCCAGCAGTGGAGGTCCGGGACAGGGATTCCGCGAGCAGTACTTC	CASSGGPGQGFREQYF
NA	TRBV4-3	few	TRBJ2-5	TGCGCCAGCAGCCAAGATTGGAACACTGGAAGGACCCAGTACTTC	CASSQDWNTGRTQYF
NA	TRBV12-3/TRBV12-4	NA	TRBJ2-5	TGTGCCAGCAGTTTGTTTGGAGGGAATGAGCAGTACTTC	CASSLFGGNEQYF
TRBD2	TRBV5-1	few	TRBJ2-5	TGCGCCAGCAGCTTGGGGGCAAGACTAGCTGGTGAGACCCAGTACTTC	CASSLGARLAGETQYF
TRBD1	TRBV27	few	TRBJ1-4	TGTGCCAGCAGGCGTACCGGGACAGGGTCTGAAAAACTGTTTTTT	CASRRTGTGSEKLFF
TRBD1	TRBV7-2	NA	TRBJ1-2	TGTGCCAGCAGCTTAGACAGGGGCCGTTTTCGCGGCTATGGCTACACCTTC	CASSLDRGRFRGYGYTF
TRBD1	TRBV7-2	few	TRBJ1-2	TGTGCCAGCAGGAGGACAGGGGGCTCAGCGGACTATGGCTACACCTTC	CASRRTGGSADYGYTF
TRBD1	TRBV28	few	TRBJ2-7	TGTGCCAGCAGTTCTGCCGGACAGGGAAACTACGAGCAGTACTTC	CASSSAGQGNYEQYF
NA	TRBV4-2	NA	TRBJ2-6	TGTGCCAGCAGCCAACGTACAGGGAACTCTGGGGCCAACGTCCTGACTTTC	CASSQRTGNSGANVLTF
NA	TRBV7-2	NA	TRBJ2-3	TGTGCCAGCAGCTCACAAGGGGGGCTATACACAGATACGCAGTATTTT	CASSSQGGLYTDTQYF
NA	TRBV5-1	NA	TRBJ2-1	TGCGCCAGCAGCTGGCGGGGGACAATCCCGACTGCGACCTACAATGAGCAGTTCTTC	CASSWRGTIPTATYNEQFF
TRBD1	TRBV28	few	TRBJ2-7	TGTGCCAGCAGTTCCACCGGGACAGGGTGGTCCGAGCAGTACTTC	CASSSTGTGWSEQYF
NA	TRBV9	few	TRBJ2-3	TGTGCCAGCACCTCTGAGGGGCGCACAGATACGCAGTATTTT	CASTSEGRTDTQYF
TRBD2	TRBV20-1	few	TRBJ2-4	TGCAGTGCCACCTGGTGGGCGGGGGAAAACATTCAGTACTTC	CSATWWAGENIQYF